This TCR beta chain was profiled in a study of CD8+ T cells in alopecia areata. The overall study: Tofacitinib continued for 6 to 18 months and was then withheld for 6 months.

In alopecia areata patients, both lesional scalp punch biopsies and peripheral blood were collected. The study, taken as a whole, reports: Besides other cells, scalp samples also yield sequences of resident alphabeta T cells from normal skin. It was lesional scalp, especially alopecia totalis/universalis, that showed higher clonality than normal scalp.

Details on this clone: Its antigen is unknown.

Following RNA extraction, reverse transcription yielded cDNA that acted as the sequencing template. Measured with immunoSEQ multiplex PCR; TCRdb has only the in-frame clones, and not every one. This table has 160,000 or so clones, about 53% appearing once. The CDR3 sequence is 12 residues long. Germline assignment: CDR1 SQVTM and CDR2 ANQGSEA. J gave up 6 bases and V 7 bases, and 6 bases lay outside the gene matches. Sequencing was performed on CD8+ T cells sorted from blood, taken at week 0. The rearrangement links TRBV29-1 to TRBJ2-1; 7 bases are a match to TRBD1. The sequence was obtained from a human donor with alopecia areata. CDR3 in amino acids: CSGLTGPNEQFF. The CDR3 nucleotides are TGCAGCGGCCTGACAGGGCCCAATGAGCAGTTCTTC.